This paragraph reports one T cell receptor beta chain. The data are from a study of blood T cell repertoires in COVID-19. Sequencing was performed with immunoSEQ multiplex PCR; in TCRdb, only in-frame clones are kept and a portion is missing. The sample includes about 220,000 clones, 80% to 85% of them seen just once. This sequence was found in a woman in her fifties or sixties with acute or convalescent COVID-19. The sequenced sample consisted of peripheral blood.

The CDR3 spells CASSKGGWSGELFF. CDR3 coding DNA: TGTGCCAGCAGCAAAGGGGGCTGGTCCGGGGAGCTGTTTTTT. The chain uses TRBV21-1 and TRBJ2-2; the table gives TRBD1 as D, unverified against the DNA. TRBV21-1 is listed as a pseudogene. The CDR3 spans 14 residues.